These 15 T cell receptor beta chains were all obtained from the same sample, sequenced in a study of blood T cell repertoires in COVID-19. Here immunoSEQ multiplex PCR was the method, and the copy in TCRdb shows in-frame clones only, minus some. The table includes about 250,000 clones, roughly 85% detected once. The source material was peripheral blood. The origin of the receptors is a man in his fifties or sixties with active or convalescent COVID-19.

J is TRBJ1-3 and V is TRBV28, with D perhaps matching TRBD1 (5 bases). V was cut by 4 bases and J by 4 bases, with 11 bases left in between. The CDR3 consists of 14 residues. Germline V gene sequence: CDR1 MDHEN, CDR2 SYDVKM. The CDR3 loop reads CASSSPGKGNTIYF. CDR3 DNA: TGTGCCAGCAGTTCTCCAGGGAAGGGAAACACCATATATTTT.

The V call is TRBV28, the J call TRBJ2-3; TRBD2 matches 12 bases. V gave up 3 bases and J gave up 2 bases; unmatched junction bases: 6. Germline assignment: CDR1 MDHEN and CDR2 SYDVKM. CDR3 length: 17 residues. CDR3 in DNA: TGTGCCAGCAGTTTCTGGGGACTAGCGGGTCCCACAGATACGCAGTATTTT. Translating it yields CASSFWGLAGPTDTQYF. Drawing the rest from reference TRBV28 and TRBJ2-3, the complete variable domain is DVKVTQSSRYLVKRTGEKVFLECVQDMDHENMFWYRQDPGLGLRLIYFSYDVKMKEKGDIPEGYSVSREKKERFSLILESASTNQTSMYLCASSFWGLAGPTDTQYFGPGTRLTVL.

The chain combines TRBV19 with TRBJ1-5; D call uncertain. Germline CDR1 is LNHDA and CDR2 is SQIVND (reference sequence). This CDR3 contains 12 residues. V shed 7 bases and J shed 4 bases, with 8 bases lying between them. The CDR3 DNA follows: TGTGCCAGTAATCTACCAAATCAGCCCCAGCATTTT. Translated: CASNLPNQPQHF. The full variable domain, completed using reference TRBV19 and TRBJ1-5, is DGGITQSPKYLFRKEGQNVTLSCEQNLNHDAMYWYRQDPGQGLRLIYYSQIVNDFQKGDIAEGYSVSREKKESFPLTVTSAQKNPTAFYLCASNLPNQPQHFGDGTRLSIL.

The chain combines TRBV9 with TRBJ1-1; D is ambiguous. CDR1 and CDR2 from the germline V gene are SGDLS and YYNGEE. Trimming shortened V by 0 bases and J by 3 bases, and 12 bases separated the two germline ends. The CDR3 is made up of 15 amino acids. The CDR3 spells CASSVVEGGYTEAFF. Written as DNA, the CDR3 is TGTGCCAGCAGCGTAGTGGAGGGCGGGTACACTGAAGCTTTCTTT. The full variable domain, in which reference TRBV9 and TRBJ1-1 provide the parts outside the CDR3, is DSGVTQTPKHLITATGQRVTLRCSPRSGDLSVYWYQQSLDQGLQFLIQYYNGEERAKGNILERFSAQQFPDLHSELNLSSLELGDSALYFCASSVVEGGYTEAFFGQGTRLTVV.

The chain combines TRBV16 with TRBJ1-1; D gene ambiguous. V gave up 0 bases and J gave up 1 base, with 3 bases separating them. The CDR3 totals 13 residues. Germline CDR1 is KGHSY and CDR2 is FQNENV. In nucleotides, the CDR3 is TGTGCCAGCAGCCAATCCAGGAACACTGAAGCTTTCTTT. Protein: CASSQSRNTEAFF.

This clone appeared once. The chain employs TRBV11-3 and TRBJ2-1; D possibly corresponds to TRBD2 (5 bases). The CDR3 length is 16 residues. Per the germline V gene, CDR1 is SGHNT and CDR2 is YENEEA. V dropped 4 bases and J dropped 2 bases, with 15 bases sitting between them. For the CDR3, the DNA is TGTGCCAGCAGCTCAGGCAGTAAGGGAGCCTACAATGAGCAGTTCTTC. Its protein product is CASSSGSKGAYNEQFF.

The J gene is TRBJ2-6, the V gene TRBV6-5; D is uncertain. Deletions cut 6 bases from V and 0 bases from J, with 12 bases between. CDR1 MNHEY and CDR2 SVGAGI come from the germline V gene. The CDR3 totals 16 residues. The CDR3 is CASSYGPYSGANVLTF. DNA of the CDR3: TGTGCCAGCAGCTACGGCCCTTACTCTGGGGCCAACGTCCTGACTTTC.

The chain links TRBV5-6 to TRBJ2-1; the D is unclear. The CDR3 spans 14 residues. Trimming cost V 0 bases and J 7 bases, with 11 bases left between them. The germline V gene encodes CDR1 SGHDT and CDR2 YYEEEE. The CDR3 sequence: CASSLGQRRNEQFF. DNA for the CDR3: TGTGCCAGCAGCTTGGGTCAGCGTCGGAATGAGCAGTTCTTC.

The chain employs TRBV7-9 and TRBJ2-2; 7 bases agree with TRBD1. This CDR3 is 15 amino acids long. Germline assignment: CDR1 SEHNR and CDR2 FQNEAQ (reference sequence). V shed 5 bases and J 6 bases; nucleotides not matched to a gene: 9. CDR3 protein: CASSPGRGLAGELFF. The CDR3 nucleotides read TGTGCCAGCAGCCCCGGAAGGGGGCTCGCCGGGGAGCTGTTTTTT.

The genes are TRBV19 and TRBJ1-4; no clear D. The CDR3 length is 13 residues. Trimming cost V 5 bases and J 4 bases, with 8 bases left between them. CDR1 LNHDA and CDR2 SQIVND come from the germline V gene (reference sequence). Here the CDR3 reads CASSVFNNEKLFF. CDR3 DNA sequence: TGTGCCAGTAGTGTCTTTAATAATGAAAAACTGTTTTTT.

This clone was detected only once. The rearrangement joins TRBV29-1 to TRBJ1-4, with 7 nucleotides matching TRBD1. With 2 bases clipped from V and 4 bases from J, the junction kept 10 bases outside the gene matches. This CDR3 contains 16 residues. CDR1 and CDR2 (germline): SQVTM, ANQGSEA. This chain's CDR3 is CSVELREGAINEKLFF. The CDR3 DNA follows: TGCAGCGTTGAACTTCGGGAGGGGGCGATTAATGAAAAACTGTTTTTT.

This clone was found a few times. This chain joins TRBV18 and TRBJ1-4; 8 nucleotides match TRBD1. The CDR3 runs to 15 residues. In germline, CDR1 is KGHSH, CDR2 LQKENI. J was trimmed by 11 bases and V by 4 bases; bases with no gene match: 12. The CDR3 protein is CASSHTDQGARKLFF. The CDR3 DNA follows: TGTGCCAGCTCACATACCGACCAGGGGGCGAGGAAACTGTTTTTT.

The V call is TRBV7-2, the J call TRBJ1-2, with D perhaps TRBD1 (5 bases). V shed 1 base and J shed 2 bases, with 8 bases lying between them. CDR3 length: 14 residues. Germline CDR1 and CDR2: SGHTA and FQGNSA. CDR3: CASSLGRGNYGYTF. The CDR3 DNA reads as TGTGCCAGCAGCTTAGGACGGGGGAACTATGGCTACACCTTC.

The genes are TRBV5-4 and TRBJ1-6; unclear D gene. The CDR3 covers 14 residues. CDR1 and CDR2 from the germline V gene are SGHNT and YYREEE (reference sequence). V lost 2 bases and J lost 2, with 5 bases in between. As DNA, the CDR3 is TGTGCCAGCAGCTTCGACACCTATAATTCACCCCTCCACTTT. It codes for CASSFDTYNSPLHF.

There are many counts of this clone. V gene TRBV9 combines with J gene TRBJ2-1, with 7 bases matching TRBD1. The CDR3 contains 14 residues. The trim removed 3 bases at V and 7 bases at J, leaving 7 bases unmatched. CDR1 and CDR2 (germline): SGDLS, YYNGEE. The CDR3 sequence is CASSATGAVNEQFF. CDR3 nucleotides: TGTGCCAGCAGCGCTACAGGGGCGGTGAATGAGCAGTTCTTC.